One and the same sample provided the 2 T cell receptor beta chains below, sequenced in a study of blood T cell repertoires in COVID-19. Sequenced by immunoSEQ multiplex PCR; TCRdb stores in-frame clones only, minus some. This table holds about 280,000 clones, around 90% found once. Sequencing used PBMCs or T cells enriched from blood (not recorded which). These receptor sequences come from a woman aged 35 to 49 who had recovered from COVID-19.

The gene calls are TRBV7-9 and TRBJ1-4; D is undetermined. The V gene's germline CDR1 is SEHNR and CDR2 FQNEAQ (reference sequence). The CDR3 contains 15 residues. Between the trimmed V and J ends, which lost 4 bases and 4 bases, there was a span of 13 bases. The CDR3 DNA reads as TGTGCCAGCAGCTCCCTGACCGGAGGTAATGAAAAACTGTTTTTT. It translates to CASSSLTGGNEKLFF.

On this clone: Other nucleotide sequences from this sample produce the same CDR3. The chain recombines TRBV10-3 with TRBJ1-1; 8 bases are a match to TRBD1. The CDR3 extends over 13 amino acids. J was trimmed by 3 bases and V by 3 bases; bases with no gene match: 0. CDR1 ENHRY and CDR2 SYGVKD come from the germline V gene. This CDR3 is CAISEQGDTEAFF. As DNA, the CDR3 is TGTGCCATCAGTGAACAGGGGGACACTGAAGCTTTCTTT.